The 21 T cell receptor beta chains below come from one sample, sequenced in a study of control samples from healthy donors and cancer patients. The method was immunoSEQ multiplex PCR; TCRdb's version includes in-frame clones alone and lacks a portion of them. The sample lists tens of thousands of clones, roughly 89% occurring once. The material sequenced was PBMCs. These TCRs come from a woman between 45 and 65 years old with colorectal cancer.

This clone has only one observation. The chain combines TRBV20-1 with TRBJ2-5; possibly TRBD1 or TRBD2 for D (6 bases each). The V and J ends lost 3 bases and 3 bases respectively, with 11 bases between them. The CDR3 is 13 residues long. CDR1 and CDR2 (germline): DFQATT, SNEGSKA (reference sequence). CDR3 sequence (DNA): TGCAGTGCTAGTGAGGGGGGCGAAGAGACCCAGTACTTC. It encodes CSASEGGEETQYF.

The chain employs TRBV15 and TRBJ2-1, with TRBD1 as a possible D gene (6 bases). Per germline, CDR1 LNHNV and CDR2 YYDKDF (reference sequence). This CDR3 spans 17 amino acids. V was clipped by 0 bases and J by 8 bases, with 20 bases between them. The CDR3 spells CATSRDPGTGRPDEQFF. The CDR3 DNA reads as TGTGCCACCAGCAGAGACCCAGGTACAGGGCGTCCGGATGAGCAGTTCTTC.

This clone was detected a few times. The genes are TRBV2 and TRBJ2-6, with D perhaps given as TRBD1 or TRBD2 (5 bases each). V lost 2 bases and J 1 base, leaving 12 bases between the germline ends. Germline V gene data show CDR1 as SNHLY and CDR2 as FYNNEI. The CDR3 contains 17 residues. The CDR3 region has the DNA TGTGCCAGCAGTGAACTGGGGGACCCTTCTGGGGCCAACGTCCTGACTTTC. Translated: CASSELGDPSGANVLTF.

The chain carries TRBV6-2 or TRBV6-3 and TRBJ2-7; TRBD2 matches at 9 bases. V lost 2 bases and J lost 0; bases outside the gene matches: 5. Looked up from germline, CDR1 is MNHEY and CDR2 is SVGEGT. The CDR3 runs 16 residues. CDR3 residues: CASSYLSGGSSYEQYV. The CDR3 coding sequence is TGTGCCAGCAGTTACCTTAGCGGGGGTAGCTCCTACGAGCAGTACGTC.

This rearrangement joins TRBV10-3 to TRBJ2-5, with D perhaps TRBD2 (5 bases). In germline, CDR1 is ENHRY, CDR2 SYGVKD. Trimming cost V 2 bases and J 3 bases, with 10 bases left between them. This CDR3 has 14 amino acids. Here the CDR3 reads CAISETMGEETQYF. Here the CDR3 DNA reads TGTGCCATCAGTGAGACAATGGGAGAAGAGACCCAGTACTTC.

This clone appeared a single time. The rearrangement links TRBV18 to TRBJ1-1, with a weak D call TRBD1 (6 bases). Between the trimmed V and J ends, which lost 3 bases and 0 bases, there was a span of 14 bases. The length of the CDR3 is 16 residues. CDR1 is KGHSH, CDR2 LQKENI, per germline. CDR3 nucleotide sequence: TGTGCCAGCTCACCGGAAGACAGGATCCTGAACACTGAAGCTTTCTTT. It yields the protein CASSPEDRILNTEAFF.

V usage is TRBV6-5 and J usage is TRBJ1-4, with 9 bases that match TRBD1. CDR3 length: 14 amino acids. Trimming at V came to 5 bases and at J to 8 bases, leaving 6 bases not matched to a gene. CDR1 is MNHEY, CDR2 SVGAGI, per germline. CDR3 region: CASSKDRGGEKLFF. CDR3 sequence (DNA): TGTGCCAGCAGTAAGGACAGGGGAGGCGAAAAACTGTTTTTT.

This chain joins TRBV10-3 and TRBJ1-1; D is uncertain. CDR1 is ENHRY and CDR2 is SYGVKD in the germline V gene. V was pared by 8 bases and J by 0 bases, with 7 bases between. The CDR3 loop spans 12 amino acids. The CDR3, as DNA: TGTGCCATCGGACGGATGAACACTGAAGCTTTCTTT. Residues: CAIGRMNTEAFF.

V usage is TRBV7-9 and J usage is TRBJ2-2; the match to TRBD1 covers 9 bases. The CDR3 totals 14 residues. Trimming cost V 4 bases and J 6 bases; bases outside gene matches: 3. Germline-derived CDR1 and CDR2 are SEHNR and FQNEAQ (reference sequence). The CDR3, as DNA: TGTGCCAGCAGCTGGGGACAGGGCGCCGGGGAGCTGTTTTTT. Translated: CASSWGQGAGELFF. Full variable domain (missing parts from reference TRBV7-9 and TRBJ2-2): DTGVSQNPRHKITKRGQNVTFRCDPISEHNRLYWYRQTLGQGPEFLTYFQNEAQLEKSRLLSDRFSAERPKGSFSTLEIQRTEQGDSAMYLCASSWGQGAGELFFGEGSRLTVL.

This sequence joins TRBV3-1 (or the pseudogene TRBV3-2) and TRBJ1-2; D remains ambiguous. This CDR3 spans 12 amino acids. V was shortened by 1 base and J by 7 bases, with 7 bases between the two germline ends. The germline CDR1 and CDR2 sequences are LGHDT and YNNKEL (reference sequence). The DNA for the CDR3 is TGTGCCAGCAGCCAAGGTTTATCTGGCTACACCTTC. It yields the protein CASSQGLSGYTF.

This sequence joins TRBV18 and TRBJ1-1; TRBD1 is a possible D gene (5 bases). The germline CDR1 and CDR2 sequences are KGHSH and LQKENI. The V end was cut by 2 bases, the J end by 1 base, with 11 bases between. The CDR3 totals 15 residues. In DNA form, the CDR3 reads TGTGCCAGCTCACCAAACCATGGACAGAACACTGAAGCTTTCTTT. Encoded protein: CASSPNHGQNTEAFF.

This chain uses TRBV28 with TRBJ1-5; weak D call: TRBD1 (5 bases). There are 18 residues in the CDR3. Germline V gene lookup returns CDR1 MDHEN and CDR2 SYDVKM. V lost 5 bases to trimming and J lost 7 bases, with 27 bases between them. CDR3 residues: CASSLFRSGTLPGQPQHF. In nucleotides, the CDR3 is TGTGCCAGCAGTCTCTTTAGATCCGGGACTCTCCCGGGGCAGCCCCAGCATTTT.

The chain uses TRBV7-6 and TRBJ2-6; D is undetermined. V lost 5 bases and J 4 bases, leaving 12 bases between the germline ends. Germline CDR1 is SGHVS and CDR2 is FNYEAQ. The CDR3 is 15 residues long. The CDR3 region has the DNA TGTGCCAGCAGCCCCGGTCAGGCAGGGGCCAACGTCCTGACTTTC. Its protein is CASSPGQAGANVLTF.

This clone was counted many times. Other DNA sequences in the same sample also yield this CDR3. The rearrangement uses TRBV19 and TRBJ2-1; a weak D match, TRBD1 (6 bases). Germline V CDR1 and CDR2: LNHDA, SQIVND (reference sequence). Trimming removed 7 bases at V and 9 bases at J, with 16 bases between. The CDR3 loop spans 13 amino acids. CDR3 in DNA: TGTGCCAGTAAGAACAGGGTGGCCGGTGAGCAGTTCTTC. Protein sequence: CASKNRVAGEQFF.

CDR3 in DNA: TGTGCCACCAGTGATTCGGACAGTACCTACAATGAGCAGTTCTTC. Protein sequence: CATSDSDSTYNEQFF. The rearrangement links TRBV24-1 to TRBJ2-1, with D tentatively TRBD1 (6 bases). There are 15 residues in the CDR3. Germline loops: CDR1 KGHDR, CDR2 SFDVKD. The V end lost 2 bases, the J end lost 2 bases, and 9 bases lay between the germline ends.

The CDR3 here is CASSSTPGPSGTQYF. DNA of the CDR3: TGTGCCAGCAGTTCCACTCCGGGACCAAGCGGGACCCAGTACTTC. The chain has TRBV6-2 or TRBV6-3 and TRBJ2-5, with D perhaps assigned TRBD1 or TRBD2 (5 bases each). CDR3 length: 15 residues. The germline V gene has CDR1 MNHEY and CDR2 SVGEGT. V lost 4 bases and J lost 7, with 19 bases in between.

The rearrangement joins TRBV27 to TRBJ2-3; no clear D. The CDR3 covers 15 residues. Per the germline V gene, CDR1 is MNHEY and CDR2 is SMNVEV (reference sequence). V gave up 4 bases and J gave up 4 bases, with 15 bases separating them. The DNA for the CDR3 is TGTGCCAGCAGTTCGGGTCGTTATATCGCAGATACGCAGTATTTT. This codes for CASSSGRYIADTQYF.

CDR3 loop: CASSGDSYNEQFF. The CDR3, as DNA: TGTGCCAGCAGTGGGGACAGCTACAATGAGCAGTTCTTC. The V and J genes are TRBV2 and TRBJ2-1, with 7 bases lining up with TRBD1. Germline-derived CDR1 and CDR2 are SNHLY and FYNNEI. CDR3 length equals 13 residues. Trimming at V came to 4 bases and at J to 3 bases, leaving 0 bases not matched to a gene.

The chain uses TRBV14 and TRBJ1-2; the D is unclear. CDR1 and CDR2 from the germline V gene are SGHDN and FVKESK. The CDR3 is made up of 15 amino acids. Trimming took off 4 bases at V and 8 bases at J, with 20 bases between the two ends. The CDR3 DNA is TGTGCCAGCAGCCCCGCCGGACCTACTTTTCGGGGCTACACCTTC. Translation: CASSPAGPTFRGYTF.

The DNA for the CDR3 is TGTGCCTGGGCTACAGGCGGTCTTAGGGGCTACACCTTC. Translation: CAWATGGLRGYTF. The gene calls are TRBV30 and TRBJ1-2; D might be TRBD1 (5 bases). There are 13 residues in the CDR3. The V and J ends lost 5 bases and 8 bases respectively, with 18 bases between them. Germline V CDR1 and CDR2: GTSNPN, SVGIG (reference sequence). The complete variable domain, with remaining parts taken from reference TRBV30 and TRBJ1-2, reads SQTIHQWPATLVQPVGSPLSLECTVEGTSNPNLYWYRQAAGRGLQLLFYSVGIGQISSEVPQNLSASRPQDRQFILSSKKLLLSDSGFYLCAWATGGLRGYTFGSGTRLTVV.

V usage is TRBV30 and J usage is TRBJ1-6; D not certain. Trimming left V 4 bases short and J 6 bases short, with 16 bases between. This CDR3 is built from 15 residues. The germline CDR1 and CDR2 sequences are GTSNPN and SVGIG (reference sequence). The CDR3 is CAWTVGGFGNSPLHF. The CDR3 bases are TGTGCCTGGACCGTAGGTGGATTCGGTAATTCACCCCTCCACTTT.